This T cell receptor beta chain was obtained from a study of chemoradiotherapy in HPV16-positive cancers. Repertoires were generated with immunoSEQ multiplex PCR, while TCRdb's copy carries only in-frame clones and drops some. The sample carries tens of thousands of clones, around nine tenths recorded once. V was clipped by 4 bases and J by 6 bases, with 21 bases between them. The length of the CDR3 is 15 residues. Germline V lookup: CDR1 GTSNPN, CDR2 SVGIG (reference sequence). Study-level results: Candidate HPV-specific clones and E7-related TCR motifs grew in tumor during treatment.

In regard to this clone: Its specificity is not known.

V and J are TRBV30 and TRBJ1-2, with D possibly matching TRBD1 (6 bases). The specimen was blood, collected from a patient who underwent chemoradiotherapy. The receptor was isolated from a human donor with HPV-associated anogenital cancer. The CDR3 loop is CAWTPPGQPRDGYTF. CDR3 DNA sequence: TGTGCCTGGACACCACCGGGACAACCAAGGGATGGCTACACCTTC. The whole variable domain, remainder taken from reference TRBV30 and TRBJ1-2, is SQTIHQWPATLVQPVGSPLSLECTVEGTSNPNLYWYRQAAGRGLQLLFYSVGIGQISSEVPQNLSASRPQDRQFILSSKKLLLSDSGFYLCAWTPPGQPRDGYTFGSGTRLTVV.